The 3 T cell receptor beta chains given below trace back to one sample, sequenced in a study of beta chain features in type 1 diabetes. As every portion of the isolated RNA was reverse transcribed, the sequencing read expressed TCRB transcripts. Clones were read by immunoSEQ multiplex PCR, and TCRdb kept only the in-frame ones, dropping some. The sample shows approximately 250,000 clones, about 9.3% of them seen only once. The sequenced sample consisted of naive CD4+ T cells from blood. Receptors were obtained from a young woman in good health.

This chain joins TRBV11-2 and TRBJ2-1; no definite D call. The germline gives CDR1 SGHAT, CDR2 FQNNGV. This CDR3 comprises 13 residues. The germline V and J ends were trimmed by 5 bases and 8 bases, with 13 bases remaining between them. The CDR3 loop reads CASSPQSSDEQFF. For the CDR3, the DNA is TGTGCCAGCAGCCCCCAGTCGAGCGATGAGCAGTTCTTC. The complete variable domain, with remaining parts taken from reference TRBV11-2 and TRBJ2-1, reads EAGVAQSPRYKIIEKRQSVAFWCNPISGHATLYWYQQILGQGPKLLIQFQNNGVVDDSQLPKDRFSAERLKGVDSTLKIQPAKLEDSAVYLCASSPQSSDEQFFGPGTRLTVL.

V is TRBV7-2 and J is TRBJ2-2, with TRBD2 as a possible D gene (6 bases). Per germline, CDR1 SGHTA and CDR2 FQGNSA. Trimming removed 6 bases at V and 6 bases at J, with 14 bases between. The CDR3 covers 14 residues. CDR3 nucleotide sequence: TGTGCCAGCAGTTCTGGGACTTCAGCCGGGGAGCTGTTTTTT. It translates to CASSSGTSAGELFF.

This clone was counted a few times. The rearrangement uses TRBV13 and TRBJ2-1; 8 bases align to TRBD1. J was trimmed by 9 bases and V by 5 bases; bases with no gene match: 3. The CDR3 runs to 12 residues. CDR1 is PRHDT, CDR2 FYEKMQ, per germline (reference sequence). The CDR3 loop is CASSRTGFEQFF. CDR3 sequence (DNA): TGTGCCAGCAGCCGGACAGGGTTTGAGCAGTTCTTC.